The 10 T cell receptor beta chains below were found in one sample sequenced in a study of blood T cell repertoires in COVID-19 (dated by TCRdb to about 2020). The library came from the immunoSEQ multiplex PCR assay. The source is immuneACCESS, and TCRdb retained only in-frame sequences with V and J called. Part of the clones is not carried over; for the studies checked, unresolved V genes explain less than half of this, and the remainder is unexplained. Counted in this sample were 130,000 or so clones; more than 80% of them appeared once. The biggest ten clones account for 3.5% to 5% of the sample. The sequencing input was peripheral blood. The origin of the receptors is a man aged 35 to 55 with acute or convalescent COVID-19.

The rearrangement links TRBV5-4 to TRBJ2-1; TRBD2 agrees at 9 bases. Germline CDR1 and CDR2: SGHNT and YYREEE (reference sequence). The CDR3 runs to 15 residues. Losses at the gene ends were 4 bases for V and 6 bases for J; bases not matched to a gene: 8. The DNA of the CDR3 is TGTGCCAGCAGCATAGATAGCGGGAGTTTCAATGAGCAGTTCTTC. Translation gives CASSIDSGSFNEQFF.

J is TRBJ1-1 and V is TRBV6-5, with 9 bases aligning to TRBD1. The CDR3 spans 15 residues. The J segment lost 5 bases and the V segment lost 5 bases, leaving 9 bases of the junction unmatched. Per the germline V gene, CDR1 is MNHEY and CDR2 is SVGAGI. The CDR3 here is CASSLQGAGDTEAFF. The CDR3 DNA sequence: TGTGCCAGCAGTCTACAGGGGGCAGGGGATACTGAAGCTTTCTTT.

The chain joins TRBV6-5 to TRBJ1-5, with 8 nucleotides matching TRBD1. CDR1 and CDR2 from the germline V gene are MNHEY and SVGAGI. This CDR3 spans 14 amino acids. Trimming took 7 bases from V and 4 from J; bases not matched to a gene: 6. In DNA form, the CDR3 reads TGTGCCAGCAACACCCGGACAGGGAATCAGCCCCAGCATTTT. Translated: CASNTRTGNQPQHF.

This clone was seen once. This chain joins TRBV11-2 and TRBJ2-5; a possible D gene is TRBD2 (6 bases). V gave up 1 base and J gave up 5 bases, with 17 bases separating them. This CDR3 region has 16 residues. Germline-derived CDR1 and CDR2 are SGHAT and FQNNGV. CDR3: CASSLGFAGTAETQYF. The CDR3 coding sequence is TGTGCCAGCAGCTTAGGCTTCGCGGGGACGGCGGAGACCCAGTACTTC. The complete variable domain, with remaining parts taken from reference TRBV11-2 and TRBJ2-5, reads EAGVAQSPRYKIIEKRQSVAFWCNPISGHATLYWYQQILGQGPKLLIQFQNNGVVDDSQLPKDRFSAERLKGVDSTLKIQPAKLEDSAVYLCASSLGFAGTAETQYFGPGTRLLVL.

The chain has TRBV27 and TRBJ1-3; D is uncertain. The CDR3 consists of 15 residues. The germline V gene has CDR1 MNHEY and CDR2 SMNVEV (reference sequence). V lost 0 bases and J 0 bases, leaving 6 bases between the germline ends. CDR3 in amino acids: CASSLSVYSGNTIYF. CDR3 nucleotides: TGTGCCAGCAGTTTATCGGTCTACTCTGGAAACACCATATATTTT.

The chain couples TRBV3-1 (or the pseudogene TRBV3-2) to TRBJ1-3; D is undetermined. This CDR3 has 12 amino acids. Germline CDR1 is LGHDT and CDR2 is YNNKEL (reference sequence). The V end was cut by 0 bases, the J end by 6 bases, with 3 bases between. The CDR3 loop is CASSQEANTIYF. The CDR3 nucleotides are TGTGCCAGCAGCCAAGAGGCAAACACCATATATTTT.

V and J are TRBV7-9 and TRBJ1-6, with D unclear. The CDR3 sequence is 16 residues long. V lost 5 bases to trimming and J lost 4 bases, with 15 bases between them. Per germline, CDR1 SEHNR and CDR2 FQNEAQ (reference sequence). CDR3 loop: CASSPSGVGYNSPLHF. DNA of the CDR3: TGTGCCAGCAGCCCTAGTGGTGTTGGTTATAATTCACCCCTCCACTTT.

This clone was counted once. The chain carries TRBV10-3 and TRBJ1-2; 10 bases are a match to TRBD1. Germline assignment: CDR1 ENHRY and CDR2 SYGVKD. The CDR3 has 14 amino acids. The V gene end was trimmed by 6 bases and the J gene end by 3 bases; junction bases not matched to a gene: 4. The CDR3 loop is CAIRPGTGDYGYTF. CDR3 in DNA: TGTGCCATCAGGCCCGGGACAGGGGACTATGGCTACACCTTC.

The chain joins TRBV7-2 to TRBJ1-2, with D possibly TRBD1 on 6 matching bases. Looked up from germline, CDR1 is SGHTA and CDR2 is FQGNSA. This CDR3 comprises 13 residues. V lost 5 bases and J 6 bases, leaving 13 bases between the germline ends. The chain's CDR3 is CASSIQGVNGYTF. The CDR3, as DNA: TGTGCCAGCAGCATACAGGGTGTCAATGGCTACACCTTC.

The J gene is TRBJ2-1, the V gene TRBV19; D is ambiguous. The CDR3 spans 15 residues. Deletions cut 3 bases from V and 3 bases from J, with 12 bases between. The germline V gene encodes CDR1 LNHDA and CDR2 SQIVND (reference sequence). CDR3 sequence: CASSIAARSYNEQFF. In DNA form, the CDR3 reads TGTGCCAGTAGTATTGCGGCTAGAAGCTACAATGAGCAGTTCTTC.